The clone carrying this T cell receptor beta chain was detected only a few times. This entry comes from a study of immune heterogeneity within non-small cell lung tumors. With 32 V and 13 J primers, multiplex PCR amplified the TCR beta CDR3. TCRdb processed the multiplex PCR reads anew with MiXCR; each CDR3 protein has one entry. The profile covers roughly 4,700 distinct CDR3 sequences, with about 30% appearing a single time and 20% to 25% taken by the ten largest. The CDR3 runs 15 residues. V shed 2 bases and J shed 0 bases, with 10 bases lying between them. Per germline, CDR1 SGDLS and CDR2 YYNGEE. Bulk tumor genomic DNA constituted the template, at about 600 ng per sample. During surgery, each primary tumor gave multiple biopsies spaced as far apart as possible. Those enrolled were patients newly diagnosed with untreated non-small cell lung cancer and undergoing curative surgery.

This clonotype was obtained from a woman aged 45-60 years with non-small cell lung cancer. The gene calls are TRBV9 and TRBJ2-3, with a weak D call TRBD2 (6 bases). The specimen was lung tumor tissue. This CDR3 reads CASSVGTSSTDTQYF. In DNA form, the CDR3 reads TGTGCCAGCAGCGTCGGGACTTCTAGCACAGATACGCAGTATTTT.